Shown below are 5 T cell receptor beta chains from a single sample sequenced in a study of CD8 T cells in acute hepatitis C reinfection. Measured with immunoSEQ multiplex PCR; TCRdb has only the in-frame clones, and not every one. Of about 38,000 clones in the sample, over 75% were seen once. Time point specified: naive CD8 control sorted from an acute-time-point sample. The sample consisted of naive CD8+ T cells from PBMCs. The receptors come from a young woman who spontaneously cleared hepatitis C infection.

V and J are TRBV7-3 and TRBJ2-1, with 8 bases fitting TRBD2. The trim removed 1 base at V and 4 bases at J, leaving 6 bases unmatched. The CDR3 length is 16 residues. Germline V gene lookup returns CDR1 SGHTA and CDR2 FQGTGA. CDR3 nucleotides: TGTGCCAGCAGCTTAAGTTTGGCTAGCGGGTACAATGAGCAGTTCTTC. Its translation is CASSLSLASGYNEQFF.

The CDR3 spells CASSLSREISLEQYF. The CDR3 bases are TGTGCCAGCAGTTTATCCCGGGAAATATCACTCGAGCAGTACTTC. This chain links TRBV27 with TRBJ2-7; possible D gene TRBD2, 5 bases. CDR3 size: 15 residues. V was clipped by 0 bases and J by 6 bases, with 15 bases between them. CDR1 and CDR2 from the germline V gene are MNHEY and SMNVEV (reference sequence).

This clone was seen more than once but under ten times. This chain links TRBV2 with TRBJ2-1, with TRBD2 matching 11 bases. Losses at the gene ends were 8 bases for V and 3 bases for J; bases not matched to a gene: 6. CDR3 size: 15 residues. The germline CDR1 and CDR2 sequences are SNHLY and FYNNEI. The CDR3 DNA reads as TGTGCCAGCTTTCTAGCGGGAGGCCTCTACAATGAGCAGTTCTTC. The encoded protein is CASFLAGGLYNEQFF.

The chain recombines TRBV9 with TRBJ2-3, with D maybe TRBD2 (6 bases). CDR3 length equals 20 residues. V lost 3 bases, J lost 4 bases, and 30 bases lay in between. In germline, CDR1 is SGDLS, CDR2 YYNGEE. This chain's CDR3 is CASSASPGLDVYLPPDTQYF. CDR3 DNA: TGTGCCAGCAGCGCGTCCCCGGGACTGGACGTCTACCTCCCCCCAGATACGCAGTATTTT.

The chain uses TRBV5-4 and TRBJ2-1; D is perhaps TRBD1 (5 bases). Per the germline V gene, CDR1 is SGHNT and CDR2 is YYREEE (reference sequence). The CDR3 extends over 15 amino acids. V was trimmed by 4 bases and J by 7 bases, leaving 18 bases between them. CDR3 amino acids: CASSTDSVLGNEQFF. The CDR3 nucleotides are TGTGCCAGCAGCACAGACAGCGTCCTTGGTAATGAGCAGTTCTTC. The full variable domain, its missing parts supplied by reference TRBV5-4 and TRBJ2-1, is ETGVTQSPTHLIKTRGQQVTLRCSSQSGHNTVSWYQQALGQGPQFIFQYYREEENGRGNFPPRFSGLQFPNYSSELNVNALELDDSALYLCASSTDSVLGNEQFFGPGTRLTVL.